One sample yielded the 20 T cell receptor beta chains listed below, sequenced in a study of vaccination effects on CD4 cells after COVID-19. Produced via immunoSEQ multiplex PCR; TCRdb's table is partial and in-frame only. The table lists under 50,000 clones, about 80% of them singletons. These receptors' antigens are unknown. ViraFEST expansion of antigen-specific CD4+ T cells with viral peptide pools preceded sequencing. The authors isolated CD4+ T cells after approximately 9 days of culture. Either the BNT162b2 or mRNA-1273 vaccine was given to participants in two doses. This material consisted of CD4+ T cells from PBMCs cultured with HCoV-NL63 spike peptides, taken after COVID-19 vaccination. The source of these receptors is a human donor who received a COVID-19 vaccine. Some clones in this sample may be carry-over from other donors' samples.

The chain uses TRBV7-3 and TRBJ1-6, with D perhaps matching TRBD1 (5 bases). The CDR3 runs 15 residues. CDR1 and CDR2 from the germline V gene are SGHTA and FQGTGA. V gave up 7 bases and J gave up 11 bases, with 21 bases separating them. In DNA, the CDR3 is TGTGCCAGCAAAATGACGGGGGACTCCCTAGCACCCCTCCACTTT. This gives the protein CASKMTGDSLAPLHF.

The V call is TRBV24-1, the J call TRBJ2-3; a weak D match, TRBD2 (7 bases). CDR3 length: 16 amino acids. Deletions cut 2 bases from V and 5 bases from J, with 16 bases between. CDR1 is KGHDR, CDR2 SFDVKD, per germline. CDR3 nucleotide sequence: TGTGCCACCAGTGATTGGGGGGGCCAATCAGAAGATACGCAGTATTTT. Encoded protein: CATSDWGGQSEDTQYF.

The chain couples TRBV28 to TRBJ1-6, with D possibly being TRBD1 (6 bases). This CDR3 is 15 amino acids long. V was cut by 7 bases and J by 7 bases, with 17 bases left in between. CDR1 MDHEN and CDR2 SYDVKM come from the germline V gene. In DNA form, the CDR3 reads TGTGCCAGCATCAAATACAGGGTGTTGAATTCACCCCTCCACTTT. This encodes CASIKYRVLNSPLHF.

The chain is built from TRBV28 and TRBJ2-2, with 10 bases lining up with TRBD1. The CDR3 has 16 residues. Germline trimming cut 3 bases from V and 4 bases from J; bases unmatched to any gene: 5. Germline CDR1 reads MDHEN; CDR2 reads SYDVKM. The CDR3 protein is CASSFPGQGGTGELFF. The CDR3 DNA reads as TGTGCCAGCAGTTTCCCAGGACAGGGGGGCACCGGGGAGCTGTTTTTT.

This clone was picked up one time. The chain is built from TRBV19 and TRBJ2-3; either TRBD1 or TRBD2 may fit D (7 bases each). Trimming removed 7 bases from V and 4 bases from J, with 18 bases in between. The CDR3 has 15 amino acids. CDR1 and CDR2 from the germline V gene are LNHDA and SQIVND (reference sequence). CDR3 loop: CASTRGGGLADTQYF. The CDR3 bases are TGTGCCAGTACCAGGGGGGGTGGACTGGCAGATACGCAGTATTTT.

CDR3 bases: TGTGCCAGCAGTCCAAGAGCCCGGCGGGAGACCCAGTACTTC. Residues: CASSPRARRETQYF. The V gene is TRBV27, the J gene TRBJ2-5; the D is unclear. The germline V gene encodes CDR1 MNHEY and CDR2 SMNVEV (reference sequence). Trimming shortened V by 5 bases and J by 5 bases, and 15 bases separated the two germline ends. The CDR3 extends over 14 amino acids.

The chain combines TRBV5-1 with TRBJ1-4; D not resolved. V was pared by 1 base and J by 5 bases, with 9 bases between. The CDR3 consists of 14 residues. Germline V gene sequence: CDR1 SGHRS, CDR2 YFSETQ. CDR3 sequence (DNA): TGCGCCAGCAGCTTGAGTTCAGGAAATGAAAAACTGTTTTTT. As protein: CASSLSSGNEKLFF.

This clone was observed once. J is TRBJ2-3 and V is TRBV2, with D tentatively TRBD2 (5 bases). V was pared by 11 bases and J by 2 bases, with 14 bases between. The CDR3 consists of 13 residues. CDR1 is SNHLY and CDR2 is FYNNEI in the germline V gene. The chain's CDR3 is CAGTGISTDTQYF. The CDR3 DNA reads TGTGCCGGTACCGGGATTTCCACAGATACGCAGTATTTT.

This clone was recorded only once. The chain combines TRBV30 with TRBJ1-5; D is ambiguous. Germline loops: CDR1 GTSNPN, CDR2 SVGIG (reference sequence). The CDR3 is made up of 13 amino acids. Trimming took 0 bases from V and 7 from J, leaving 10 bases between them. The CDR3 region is CAWSVQGSQPQHF. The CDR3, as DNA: TGTGCCTGGAGTGTACAAGGGAGCCAGCCCCAGCATTTT.

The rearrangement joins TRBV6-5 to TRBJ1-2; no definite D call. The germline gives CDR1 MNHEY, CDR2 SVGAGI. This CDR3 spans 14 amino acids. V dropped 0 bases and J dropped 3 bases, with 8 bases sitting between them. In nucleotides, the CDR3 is TGTGCCAGCAGTTACTCGTTCGCAGACTATGGCTACACCTTC. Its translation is CASSYSFADYGYTF.

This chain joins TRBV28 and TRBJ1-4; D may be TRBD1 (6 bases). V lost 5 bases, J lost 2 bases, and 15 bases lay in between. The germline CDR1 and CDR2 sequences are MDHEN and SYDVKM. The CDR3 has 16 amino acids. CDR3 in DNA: TGTGCCAGCAGTCCCGCGGGGGGGCGCACTAATGAAAAACTGTTTTTT. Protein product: CASSPAGGRTNEKLFF.

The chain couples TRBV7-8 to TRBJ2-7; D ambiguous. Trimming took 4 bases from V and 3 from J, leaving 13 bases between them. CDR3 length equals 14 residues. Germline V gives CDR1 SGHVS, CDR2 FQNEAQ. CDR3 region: CASSSTDGRYEQYV. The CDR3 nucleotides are TGTGCCAGCAGCTCGACGGACGGCCGCTACGAGCAGTACGTC.

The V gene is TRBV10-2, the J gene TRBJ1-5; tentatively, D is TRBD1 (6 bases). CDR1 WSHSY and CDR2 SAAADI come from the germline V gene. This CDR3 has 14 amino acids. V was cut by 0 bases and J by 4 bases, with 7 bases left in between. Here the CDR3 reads CASSESGGNQPQHF. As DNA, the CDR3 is TGCGCCAGCAGTGAGTCAGGGGGGAATCAGCCCCAGCATTTT.

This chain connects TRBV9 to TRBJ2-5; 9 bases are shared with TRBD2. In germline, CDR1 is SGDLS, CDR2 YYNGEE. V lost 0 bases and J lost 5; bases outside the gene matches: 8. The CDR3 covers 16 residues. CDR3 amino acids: CASSVGAGGGAETQYF. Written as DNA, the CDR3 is TGTGCCAGCAGCGTAGGGGCCGGCGGGGGGGCGGAGACCCAGTACTTC.

CDR3 in amino acids: CASSALTGRELFF. CDR3 nucleotide sequence: TGTGCCAGCAGTGCCCTCACAGGTCGGGAGCTGTTTTTT. This chain connects TRBV2 to TRBJ2-2; possibly TRBD1 for D (5 bases). V dropped 4 bases and J dropped 9 bases, with 12 bases sitting between them. The CDR3 runs 13 residues. The germline V gene encodes CDR1 SNHLY and CDR2 FYNNEI.

CDR3 coding DNA: TGCAGCGTTGCTTGGGGATCCTATGGCTACACCTTC. This codes for CSVAWGSYGYTF. The V call is TRBV29-1, the J call TRBJ1-2; D remains ambiguous. Trimming pared 4 bases from V and 4 bases from J, leaving 10 bases between. CDR1 and CDR2 (germline): SQVTM, ANQGSEA. This CDR3 contains 12 residues.

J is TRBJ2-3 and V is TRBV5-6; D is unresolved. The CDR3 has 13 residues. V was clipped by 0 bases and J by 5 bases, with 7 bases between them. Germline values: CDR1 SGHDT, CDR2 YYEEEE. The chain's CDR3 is CASSLGARDTQYF. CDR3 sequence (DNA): TGTGCCAGCAGCTTGGGGGCCAGAGATACGCAGTATTTT.

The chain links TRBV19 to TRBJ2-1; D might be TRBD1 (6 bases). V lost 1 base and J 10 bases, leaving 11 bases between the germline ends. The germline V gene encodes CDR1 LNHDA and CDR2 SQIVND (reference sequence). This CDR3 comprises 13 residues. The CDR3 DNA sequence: TGTGCCAGTAGTATAGGTGGACAGAAAGAGCAGTTCTTC. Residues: CASSIGGQKEQFF.

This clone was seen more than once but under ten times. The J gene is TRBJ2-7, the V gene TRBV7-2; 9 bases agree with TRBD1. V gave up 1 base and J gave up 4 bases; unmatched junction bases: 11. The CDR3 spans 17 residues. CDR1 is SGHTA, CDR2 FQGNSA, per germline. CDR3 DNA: TGTGCCAGCAGCTTAGGAGGGCCCGGGACAGGGATTTACGAGCAGTACGTC. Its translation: CASSLGGPGTGIYEQYV.

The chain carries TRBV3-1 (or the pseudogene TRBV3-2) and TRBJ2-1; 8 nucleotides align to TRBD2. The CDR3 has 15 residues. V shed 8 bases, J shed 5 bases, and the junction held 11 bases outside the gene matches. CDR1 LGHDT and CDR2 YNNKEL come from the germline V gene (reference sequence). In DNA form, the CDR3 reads TGTGCCAGCGCTTCCTCGGGGGGGGCCCACAATGAGCAGTTCTTC. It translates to CASASSGGAHNEQFF.